The present T cell receptor beta chain was sequenced within a study of immune heterogeneity within non-small cell lung tumors. Across the study: There was 1 tumor not otherwise specified, along with approximately 9 non-squamous carcinomas and 4 squamous cell carcinomas.

This clonotype was picked up many times. The antigen remains unidentified. Multiplex PCR amplified TCR beta CDR3 with 32 V and 13 J primers. TCRdb processed the multiplex PCR reads anew with MiXCR; each CDR3 protein has one entry. Here the sample spans around 2,900 distinct CDR3 sequences, 14% to 15% being singletons. Bulk tumor genomic DNA (around 600 ng per sample) served as template. In surgery, several biopsies were collected from each primary tumor at widely spaced sites. Those enrolled were patients newly diagnosed with untreated non-small cell lung cancer and undergoing curative surgery. Germline V gene lookup returns CDR1 SGHKS and CDR2 YYEKEE (reference sequence). V was shortened by 0 bases and J by 2 bases, with 9 bases between the two germline ends. The CDR3 totals 16 residues. The study, taken as a whole, reports: Individual patients had largely distinct high-frequency T-cell receptor beta clonotypes. Recurring identical dominant CDR3 beta clonotypes were observed across tumor sites within a patient, together with site-unique high-frequency clones.

This clonotype was obtained from a female donor with non-small cell lung cancer. The chain couples TRBV5-5 to TRBJ2-6; the D is unclear. The sequencing sample was made of lung tumor tissue. For the CDR3, the DNA is TGTGCCAGCAGCTTGGAGGGAAGAACTGGGGCCAACGTCCTGACTTTC. Translation: CASSLEGRTGANVLTF.